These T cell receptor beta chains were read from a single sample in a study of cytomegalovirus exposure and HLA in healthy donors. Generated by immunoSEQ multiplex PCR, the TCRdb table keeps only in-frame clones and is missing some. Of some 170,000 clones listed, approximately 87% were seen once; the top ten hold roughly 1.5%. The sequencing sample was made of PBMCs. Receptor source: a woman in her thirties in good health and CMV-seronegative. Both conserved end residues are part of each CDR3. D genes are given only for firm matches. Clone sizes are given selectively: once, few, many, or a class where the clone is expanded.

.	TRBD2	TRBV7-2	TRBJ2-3	CASSLVAGGDTQYF	TGTGCCAGCAGCTTAGTAGCGGGGGGGGATACGCAGTATTTT
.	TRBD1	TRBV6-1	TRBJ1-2	CASSGGETGQNYGYTF	TGTGCCAGCAGTGGGGGGGAGACAGGGCAGAACTATGGCTACACCTTC
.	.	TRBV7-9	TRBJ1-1	CASSARPDGTEAFF	TGTGCCAGCAGCGCGAGGCCCGACGGCACTGAAGCTTTCTTT
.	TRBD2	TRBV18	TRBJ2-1	CASSPIGSGGENEQFF	TGTGCCAGCTCTCCCATTGGTAGCGGGGGGGAAAATGAGCAGTTCTTC
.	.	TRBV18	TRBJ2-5	CASSSDSETQYF	TGTGCCAGCTCGAGCGATTCTGAGACCCAGTACTTC
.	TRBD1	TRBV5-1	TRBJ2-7	CASSDGTGVYEQYF	TGCGCCAGCTCCGACGGGACAGGGGTCTACGAGCAGTACTTC
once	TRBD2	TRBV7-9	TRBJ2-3	CASIQLAGGTDTQYF	TGTGCCAGCATCCAACTAGCGGGGGGCACAGATACGCAGTATTTT
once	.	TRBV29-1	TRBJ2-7	CSVEVLDLLGRYEQYF	TGCAGCGTTGAAGTGCTCGACCTACTGGGGAGGTACGAGCAGTACTTC
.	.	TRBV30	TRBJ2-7	CAFLQGSYEQYF	TGTGCCTTTCTACAGGGCTCCTACGAGCAGTACTTC
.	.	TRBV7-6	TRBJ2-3	CASSLGGGPTDTQYF	TGTGCCAGCAGCTTAGGCGGGGGCCCCACAGATACGCAGTATTTT
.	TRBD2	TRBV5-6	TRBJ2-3	CASSTLTSGTQYF	TGTGCCAGCAGCACACTGACTAGCGGGACGCAGTATTTT
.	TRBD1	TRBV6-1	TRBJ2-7	CASGTGSYEQYF	TGTGCCAGTGGGACAGGCTCCTACGAGCAGTACTTC
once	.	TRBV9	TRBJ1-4	CASSVGQTNEKLFF	TGTGCCAGCAGCGTAGGGCAGACTAATGAAAAACTGTTTTTT
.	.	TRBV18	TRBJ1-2	CASSPDTNYGYTF	TGTGCCAGCTCGCCTGACACAAACTATGGCTACACCTTC
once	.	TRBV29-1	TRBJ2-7	CSVVYGMSSYEQYF	TGCAGCGTTGTGTACGGTATGAGCTCCTACGAGCAGTACTTC